This TCR beta chain was recorded in a study of T cell responses to AZD1222 COVID-19 vaccine. Clones were sequenced by immunoSEQ multiplex PCR, and TCRdb holds only the in-frame ones, with some missing. The sample yields around 100,000 clones, about 89% seen once. Second-dose intervals near 4 or 12 weeks were combined. Looked up from germline, CDR1 is MGHRA and CDR2 is YSYEKL. The length of the CDR3 is 15 residues. The V gene end was trimmed by 1 base and the J gene end by 8 bases; junction bases not matched to a gene: 6. In the case of this clone: The target antigen is unknown.

Study conclusions and caveats: Donors skewed white British and female; clonal diversity was possibly underestimated. The study found Spike-specific TCR breadth and depth rose after two AZD1222 doses. After the peak T cell response, and only then, were repertoires sampled.

The sample was peripheral blood, taken 28 days after the second AZD1222 dose. This TCR was sampled from an adult who received the AZD1222 COVID-19 vaccine. This chain joins TRBV4-1 and TRBJ1-2; 11 bases align to TRBD1. The CDR3 region has the DNA TGCGCCAGCAGCCAAGTCCCGGACAGGGGGCGCGGCTACACCTTC. This translates into CASSQVPDRGRGYTF.